This T cell receptor beta chain was retrieved from a study of T cell changes during pregnancy in multiple sclerosis (dated by TCRdb to about 2019). General notes on the study: Changes in the T cell repertoire over the course of pregnancy were examined in this study in women with multiple sclerosis.

The library was built by means of the immunoSEQ multiplex PCR assay. This immuneACCESS table, as held by TCRdb, lists in-frame sequences with V and J called but not all clones. Of the missing ones, under half trace to an unresolved V gene in checked studies; the others have no known cause. The sample yields about 96,000 clones; 85% to 95% were counted once. Roughly 2.7% of the sample goes to the ten largest clones. At the junction V is shortened by 8 bases and J by 5 bases; bases outside the gene matches: 12. The germline V gene encodes CDR1 ENHRY and CDR2 SYGVKD. The CDR3 spans 15 residues, from the cysteine through the phenylalanine. The CDR3 DNA has 45 bases and is translated from base 1. This clone has only one observation. No antigen is known for it. No quality values exist for individual bases; no much larger clone is one base distant.

The specimen comprised peripheral blood, sampled in the first trimester of pregnancy. The rearranged segments are TRBV10-3 and TRBJ1-1, and 9 junctional nucleotides match TRBD1. This TCR was recovered from a female donor with multiple sclerosis, enrolled in a pregnancy study. The sequenced DNA: TGTGCCATCTCTGGACAGGGGAGGAGGAAAACTGAAGCTTTCTTT. Its protein is CAISGQGRRKTEAFF.